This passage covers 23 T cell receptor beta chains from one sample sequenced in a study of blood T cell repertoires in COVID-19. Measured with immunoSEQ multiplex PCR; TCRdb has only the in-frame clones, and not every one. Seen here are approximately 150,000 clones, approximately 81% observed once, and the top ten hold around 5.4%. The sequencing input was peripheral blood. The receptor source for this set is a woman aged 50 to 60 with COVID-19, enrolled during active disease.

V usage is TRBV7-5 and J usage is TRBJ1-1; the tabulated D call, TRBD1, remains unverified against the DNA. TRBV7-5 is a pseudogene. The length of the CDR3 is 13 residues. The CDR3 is CVRSCGQPTEAFF. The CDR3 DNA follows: TGTGTCAGAAGCTGCGGACAGCCCACTGAAGCTTTCTTT.

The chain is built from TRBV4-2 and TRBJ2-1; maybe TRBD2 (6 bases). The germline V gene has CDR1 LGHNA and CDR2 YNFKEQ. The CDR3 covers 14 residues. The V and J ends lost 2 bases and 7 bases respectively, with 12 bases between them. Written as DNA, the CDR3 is TGTGCCAGCAGCCAAAGCTCTAGCGAGAATGAGCAGTTCTTC. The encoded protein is CASSQSSSENEQFF.

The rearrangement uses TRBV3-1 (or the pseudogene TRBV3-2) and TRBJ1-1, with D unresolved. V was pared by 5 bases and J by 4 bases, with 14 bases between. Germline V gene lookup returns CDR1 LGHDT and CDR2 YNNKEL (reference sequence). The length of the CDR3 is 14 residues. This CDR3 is CASSEQEGITEAFF. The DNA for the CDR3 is TGTGCCAGCAGCGAACAAGAGGGTATCACTGAAGCTTTCTTT.

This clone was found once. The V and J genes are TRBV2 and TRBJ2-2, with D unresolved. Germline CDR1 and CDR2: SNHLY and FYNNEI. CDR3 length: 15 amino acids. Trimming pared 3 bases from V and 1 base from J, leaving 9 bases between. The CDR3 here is CASSDSPRNTGELFF. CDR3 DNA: TGTGCCAGCAGTGATAGTCCCCGGAACACCGGGGAGCTGTTTTTT. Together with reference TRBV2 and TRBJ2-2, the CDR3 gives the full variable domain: EPEVTQTPSHQVTQMGQEVILRCVPISNHLYFYWYRQILGQKVEFLVSFYNNEISEKSEIFDDQFSVERPDGSNFTLKIRSTKLEDSAMYFCASSDSPRNTGELFFGEGSRLTVL.

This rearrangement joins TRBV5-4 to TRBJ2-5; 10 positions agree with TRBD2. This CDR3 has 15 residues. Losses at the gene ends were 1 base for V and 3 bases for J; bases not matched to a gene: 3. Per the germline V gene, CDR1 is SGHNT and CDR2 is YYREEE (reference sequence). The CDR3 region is CASSLRLAGEETQYF. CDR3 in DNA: TGTGCCAGCAGCTTGAGGCTAGCGGGGGAAGAGACCCAGTACTTC.

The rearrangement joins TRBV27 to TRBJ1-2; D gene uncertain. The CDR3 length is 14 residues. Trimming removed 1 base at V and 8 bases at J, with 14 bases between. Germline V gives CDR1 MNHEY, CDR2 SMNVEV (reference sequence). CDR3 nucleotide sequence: TGTGCCAGCAGTTTATGGGCGGATCCGGGGGGCTACACCTTC. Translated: CASSLWADPGGYTF.

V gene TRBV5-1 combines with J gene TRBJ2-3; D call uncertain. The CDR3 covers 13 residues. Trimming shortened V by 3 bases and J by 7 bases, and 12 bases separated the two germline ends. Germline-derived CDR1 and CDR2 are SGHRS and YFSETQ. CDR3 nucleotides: TGCGCCAGCAGCTCCTCCGGTCTGAATACGCAGTATTTT. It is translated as CASSSSGLNTQYF.

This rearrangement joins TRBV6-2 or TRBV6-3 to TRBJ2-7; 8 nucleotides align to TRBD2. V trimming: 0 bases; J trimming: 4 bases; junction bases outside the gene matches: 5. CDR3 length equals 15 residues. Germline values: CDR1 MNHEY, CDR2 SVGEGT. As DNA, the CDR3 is TGTGCCAGCAGTTACTCTGTTGGACTAGCATACGAGCAGTACTTC. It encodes CASSYSVGLAYEQYF.

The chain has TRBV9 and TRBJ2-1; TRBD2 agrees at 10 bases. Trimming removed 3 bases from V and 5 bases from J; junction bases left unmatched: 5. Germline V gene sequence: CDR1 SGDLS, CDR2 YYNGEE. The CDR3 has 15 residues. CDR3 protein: CASSASGGDNNEQFF. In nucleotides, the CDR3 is TGTGCCAGCAGCGCTAGCGGGGGAGACAACAATGAGCAGTTCTTC. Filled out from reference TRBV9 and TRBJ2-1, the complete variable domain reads DSGVTQTPKHLITATGQRVTLRCSPRSGDLSVYWYQQSLDQGLQFLIQYYNGEERAKGNILERFSAQQFPDLHSELNLSSLELGDSALYFCASSASGGDNNEQFFGPGTRLTVL.

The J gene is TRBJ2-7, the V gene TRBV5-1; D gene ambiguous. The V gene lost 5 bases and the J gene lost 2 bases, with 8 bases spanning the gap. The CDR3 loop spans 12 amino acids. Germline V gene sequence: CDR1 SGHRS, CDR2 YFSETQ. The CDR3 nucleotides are TGCGCCAGCAGACAAGAGGCCTACGAGCAGTACTTC. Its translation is CASRQEAYEQYF.

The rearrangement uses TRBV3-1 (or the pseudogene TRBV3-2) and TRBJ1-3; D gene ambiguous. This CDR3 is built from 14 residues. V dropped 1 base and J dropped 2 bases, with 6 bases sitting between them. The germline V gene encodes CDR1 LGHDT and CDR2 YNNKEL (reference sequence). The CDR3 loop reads CASSQVAAGNTIYF. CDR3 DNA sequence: TGTGCCAGCAGCCAAGTAGCGGCTGGAAACACCATATATTTT.

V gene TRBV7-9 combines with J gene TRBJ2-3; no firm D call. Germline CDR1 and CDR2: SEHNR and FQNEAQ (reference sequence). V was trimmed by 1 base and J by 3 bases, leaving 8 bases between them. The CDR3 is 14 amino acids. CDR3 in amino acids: CASSLVSVTDTQYF. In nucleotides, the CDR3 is TGTGCCAGCAGCTTAGTCTCGGTGACAGATACGCAGTATTTT. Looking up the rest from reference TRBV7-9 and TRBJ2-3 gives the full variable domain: DTGVSQNPRHKITKRGQNVTFRCDPISEHNRLYWYRQTLGQGPEFLTYFQNEAQLEKSRLLSDRFSAERPKGSFSTLEIQRTEQGDSAMYLCASSLVSVTDTQYFGPGTRLTVL.

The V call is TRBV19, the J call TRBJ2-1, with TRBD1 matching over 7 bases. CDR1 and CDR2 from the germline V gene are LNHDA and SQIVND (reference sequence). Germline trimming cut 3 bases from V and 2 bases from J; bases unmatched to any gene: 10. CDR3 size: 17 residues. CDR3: CASSILSGTDTYNEQFF. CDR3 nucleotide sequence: TGTGCCAGTAGTATCCTCTCCGGGACAGATACCTACAATGAGCAGTTCTTC.

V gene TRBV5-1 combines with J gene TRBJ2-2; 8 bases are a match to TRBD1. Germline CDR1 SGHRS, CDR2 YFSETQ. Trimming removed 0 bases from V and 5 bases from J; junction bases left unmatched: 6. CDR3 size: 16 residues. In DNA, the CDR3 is TGCGCCAGCAGCTTGGGAGACAGGGGAGGTACCGGGGAGCTGTTTTTT. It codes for CASSLGDRGGTGELFF.

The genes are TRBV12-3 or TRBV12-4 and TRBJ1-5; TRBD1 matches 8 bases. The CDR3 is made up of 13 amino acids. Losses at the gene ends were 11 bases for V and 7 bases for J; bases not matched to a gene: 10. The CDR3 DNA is TGTGCCTTGGGTCAGGGGGCTCGACAGCCCCAGCATTTT. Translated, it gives CALGQGARQPQHF.

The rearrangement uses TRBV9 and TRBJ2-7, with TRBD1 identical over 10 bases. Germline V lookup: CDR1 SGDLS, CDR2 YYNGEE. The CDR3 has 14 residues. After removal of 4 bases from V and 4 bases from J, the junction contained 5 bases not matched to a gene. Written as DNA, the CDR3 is TGTGCCAGCAGCCCACGGGACAGGGGATACGAGCAGTACTTC. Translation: CASSPRDRGYEQYF.

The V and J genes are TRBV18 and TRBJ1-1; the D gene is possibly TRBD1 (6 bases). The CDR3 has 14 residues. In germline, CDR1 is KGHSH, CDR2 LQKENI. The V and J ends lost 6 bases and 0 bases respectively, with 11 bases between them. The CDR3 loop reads CASSSDSMNTEAFF. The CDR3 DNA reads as TGTGCCAGCTCCTCGGACAGCATGAACACTGAAGCTTTCTTT.

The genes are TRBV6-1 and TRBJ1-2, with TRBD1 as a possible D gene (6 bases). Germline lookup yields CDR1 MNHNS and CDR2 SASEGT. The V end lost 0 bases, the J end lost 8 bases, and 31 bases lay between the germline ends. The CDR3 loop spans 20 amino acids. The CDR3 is CASSEARSGGDVLRRGGYTF. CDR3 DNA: TGTGCCAGCAGTGAAGCTAGAAGCGGGGGCGACGTGTTACGAAGGGGAGGCTACACCTTC.

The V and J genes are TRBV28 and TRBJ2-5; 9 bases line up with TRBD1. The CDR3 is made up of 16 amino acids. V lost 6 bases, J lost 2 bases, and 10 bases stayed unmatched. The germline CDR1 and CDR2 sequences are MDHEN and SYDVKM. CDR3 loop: CASSLDGTGRQETQYF. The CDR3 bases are TGTGCCAGCAGCTTAGACGGGACAGGGCGACAAGAGACCCAGTACTTC.

The CDR3 nucleotides are TGTGCCAGCAGCCAAGATCCCCGGACAGCTGGGGCCAACGTCCTGACTTTC. This gives the protein CASSQDPRTAGANVLTF. The chain is built from TRBV3-1 (or the pseudogene TRBV3-2) and TRBJ2-6; TRBD1 might be the D (6 bases). This CDR3 contains 17 residues. Trimming took 0 bases from V and 2 from J, leaving 11 bases between them. CDR1 LGHDT and CDR2 YNNKEL come from the germline V gene (reference sequence).

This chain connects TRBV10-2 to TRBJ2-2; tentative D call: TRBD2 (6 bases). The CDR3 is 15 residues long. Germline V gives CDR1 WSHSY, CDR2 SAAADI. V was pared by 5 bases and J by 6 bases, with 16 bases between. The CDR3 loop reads CASSSWRGAPGELFF. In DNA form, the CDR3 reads TGCGCCAGCAGTTCTTGGAGGGGAGCGCCCGGGGAGCTGTTTTTT.

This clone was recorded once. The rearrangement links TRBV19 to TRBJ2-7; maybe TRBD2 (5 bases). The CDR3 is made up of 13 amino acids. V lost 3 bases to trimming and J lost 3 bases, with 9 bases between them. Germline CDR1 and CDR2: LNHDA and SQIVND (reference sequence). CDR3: CASSMAGRYEQYF. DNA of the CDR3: TGTGCCAGTAGTATGGCGGGCCGCTACGAGCAGTACTTC. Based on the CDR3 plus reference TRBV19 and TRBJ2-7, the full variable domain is DGGITQSPKYLFRKEGQNVTLSCEQNLNHDAMYWYRQDPGQGLRLIYYSQIVNDFQKGDIAEGYSVSREKKESFPLTVTSAQKNPTAFYLCASSMAGRYEQYFGPGTRLTVT.

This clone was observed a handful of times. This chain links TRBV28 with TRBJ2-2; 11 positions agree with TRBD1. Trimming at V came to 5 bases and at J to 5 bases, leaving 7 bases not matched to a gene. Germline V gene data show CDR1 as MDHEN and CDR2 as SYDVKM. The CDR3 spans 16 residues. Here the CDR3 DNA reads TGTGCCAGCAGTCTCTTGGGACAGGGGGTAACCGGGGAGCTGTTTTTT. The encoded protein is CASSLLGQGVTGELFF.